This TCR beta chain was captured in a study of T cell repertoires in cytomegalovirus infection. Across the whole study: It can be stated that public TCR beta signatures indicated CMV infection as well as a matching HLA type. Regarding the study as a whole: Predominance within the ex vivo response was attributable to HLA-C-restricted CMV-specific TCR beta clonotypes. Summed frequency of public TCR beta families distinguished CMV carriers with the relevant HLA.

TCRdb reprocessed the reads with MiXCR, giving one entry per CDR3 protein. This sample has 200,000 to 250,000 distinct CDR3 sequences, with around 35% found just once. The CDR3 contains 15 residues. Germline V gene sequence: CDR1 SGHVS, CDR2 FNYEAQ. V dropped 4 bases and J dropped 4; count of bases not matched to a gene: 10. This clonotype has more than one count but fewer than ten. The antigen remains undetermined. This chain links TRBV7-6 with TRBJ2-7, with 7 bases that match TRBD2. The specimen was CD8+ T cells from cultured PBMCs, collected from culture after CMV antigen stimulation. The sequence derives from a human donor in good health (CMV status not recorded). Some clones in this sample may be carry-over from other donors' samples. The CDR3 DNA sequence: TGTGCCAGCAGCTCGGGGGTGGGGGGGGGGTACGAGCAGTACTTC. Translating it yields CASSSGVGGGYEQYF.